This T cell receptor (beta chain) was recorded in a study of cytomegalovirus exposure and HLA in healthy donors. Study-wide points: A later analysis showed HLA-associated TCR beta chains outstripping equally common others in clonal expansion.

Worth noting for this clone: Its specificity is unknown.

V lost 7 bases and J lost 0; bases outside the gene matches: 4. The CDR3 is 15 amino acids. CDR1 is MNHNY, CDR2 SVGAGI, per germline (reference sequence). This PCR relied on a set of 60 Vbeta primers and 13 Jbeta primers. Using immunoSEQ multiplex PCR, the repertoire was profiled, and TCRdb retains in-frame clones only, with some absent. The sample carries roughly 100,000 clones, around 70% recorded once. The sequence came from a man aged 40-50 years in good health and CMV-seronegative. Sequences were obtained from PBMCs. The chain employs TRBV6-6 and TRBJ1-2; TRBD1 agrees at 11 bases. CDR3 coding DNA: TGTGCCAGCATTCAGGGACAGGGGGCTAACTATGGCTACACCTTC. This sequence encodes CASIQGQGANYGYTF.